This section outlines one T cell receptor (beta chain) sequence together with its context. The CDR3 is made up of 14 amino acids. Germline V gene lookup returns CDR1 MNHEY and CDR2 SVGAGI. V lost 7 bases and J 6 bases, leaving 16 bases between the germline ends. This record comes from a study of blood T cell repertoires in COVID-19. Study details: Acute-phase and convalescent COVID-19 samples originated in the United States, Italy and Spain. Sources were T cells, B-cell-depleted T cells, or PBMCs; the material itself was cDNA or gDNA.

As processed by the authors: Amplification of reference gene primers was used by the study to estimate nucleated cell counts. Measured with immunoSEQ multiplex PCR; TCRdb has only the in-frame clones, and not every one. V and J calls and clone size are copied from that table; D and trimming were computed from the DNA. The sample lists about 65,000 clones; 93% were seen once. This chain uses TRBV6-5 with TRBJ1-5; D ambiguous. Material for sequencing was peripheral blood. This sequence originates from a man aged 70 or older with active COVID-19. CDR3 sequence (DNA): TGTGCCAGCAAGGTTGCGGGCACGGTTCAGCCCCAGCATTTT. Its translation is CASKVAGTVQPQHF.